The T cell receptor beta chain under discussion was sequenced for a study of shared clonotypes between healthy human individuals. The table came from immunoSEQ multiplex PCR; TCRdb's copy has only in-frame clones and leaves some out. The repertoire has about 1.5 million clones, roughly 98% of them found once; the top ten carry roughly 0.45%. This CDR3 is 15 amino acids long. Germline V gene lookup returns CDR1 MDHEN and CDR2 SYDVKM. After removal of 6 bases from V and 5 bases from J, the junction contained 8 bases not matched to a gene. Sequencing was carried out using naive CD4+ T cells sorted from blood. Sample subset: CD45RA+ positively selected. The clonotype comes from a man under 40 in good health. The V and J genes are TRBV28 and TRBJ2-5; 11 nucleotides agree with TRBD2. CDR3 protein: CASRLAGGPRETQYF. CDR3 nucleotide sequence: TGTGCCAGCAGGTTAGCGGGAGGGCCGAGGGAGACCCAGTACTTC.